The subject of this entry is one T cell receptor (beta chain). This record comes from a study of blood T cell repertoires in COVID-19. Germline assignment: CDR1 SGHTA and CDR2 FQGNSA. The CDR3 has 19 residues. Trimming stripped 2 bases from V and 5 bases from J, with 27 bases between. The repertoire was sequenced with immunoSEQ multiplex PCR; TCRdb's copy has only in-frame clones and lacks some. The sample shows 75,000 to 100,000 clones, about 89% of them seen only once. The chain joins TRBV7-2 to TRBJ2-5; possibly TRBD2 for D (5 bases). The receptor was isolated from a human donor in a cohort sampled during active COVID-19. Sequenced input: peripheral blood. The CDR3 sequence is CASSLLSGSRTSKRETQYF. CDR3 DNA sequence: TGTGCCAGCAGCTTATTAAGTGGAAGCAGAACTAGTAAGAGGGAGACCCAGTACTTC.